The T cell receptor (beta chain) described here comes from a study of T cell responses to AZD1222 COVID-19 vaccine. Notes on the study in general: The sample set comprised mostly white British donors with more females, and clonal diversity was possibly underestimated. Baseline testing showed seropositivity in only six AZD1222 recipients.

Libraries were prepared by immunoSEQ multiplex PCR; TCRdb keeps only in-frame clonotypes and omits some of them. The sample has 63,000 or so clones; approximately 83% are singletons. Concerning this clone: Its target is unknown.

Specimen: peripheral blood, collected on day 0 of AZD1222 vaccination. The receptor's source is an adult in good health.

Here the CDR3 reads CASIRRGTPLHF. DNA of the CDR3: TGTGCCAGCATCCGGCGGGGCACACCCCTCCACTTT. This chain uses TRBV12-3 or TRBV12-4 with TRBJ1-6, with D possibly TRBD1 on 5 matching bases. Trimming stripped 7 bases from V and 11 bases from J, with 12 bases between. CDR3 length: 12 amino acids.